This T cell receptor (beta chain) is from a study of blood T cell repertoires in COVID-19. Study as a whole: Donors in the United States, Italy and Spain gave samples during acute or convalescent COVID-19.

J lost 2 bases, V lost 8 bases, and 8 bases had no gene match. Per germline, CDR1 MRHNA and CDR2 SNTAGT. The CDR3 consists of 14 residues. Per the original methods: Reference gene primers were amplified, and this amplification served to estimate nucleated cell counts. TCRdb's table, derived via immunoSEQ multiplex PCR, lists solely in-frame clones and lacks some. The V and J calls and clone size are taken from that table; D and trimming were inferred from the DNA. The table records fewer than 70,000 clones, approximately 85% of them present only once. Material for sequencing was peripheral blood. This chain links TRBV6-4 with TRBJ2-7, with 8 bases aligning to TRBD1. The sequence came from a man over 45 with acute or convalescent COVID-19. DNA of the CDR3: TGTGCCAGCCAAGACAGGGGAACGGCCTACGAGCAGTACGTC. Translated: CASQDRGTAYEQYV.